Below, 21 T cell receptor beta chains from the same sample are listed, as sequenced in a study of blood T cell repertoires in COVID-19. Method: immunoSEQ multiplex PCR; TCRdb's copy keeps in-frame clones and lacks some. The sample lists roughly 200,000 clones; around 84% were seen once. What was sequenced was peripheral blood. The receptor set was obtained from an elderly man with acute or convalescent COVID-19.

The chain couples TRBV6-2 or TRBV6-3 to TRBJ2-6; 14 bases align to TRBD2. CDR1 is MNHEY, CDR2 SVGEGT, per germline. V lost 6 bases to trimming and J lost 4 bases; unmatched junction nucleotides: 8. The CDR3 sequence is 18 residues long. The CDR3 loop reads CASSPGLAGDSGANVLTF. The CDR3, as DNA: TGTGCCAGCAGCCCGGGACTAGCGGGAGACTCCGGGGCCAACGTCCTGACTTTC.

J is TRBJ2-3 and V is TRBV11-2, with D tentatively TRBD2 (5 bases). There are 17 residues in the CDR3. In germline, CDR1 is SGHAT, CDR2 FQNNGV. V was clipped by 2 bases and J by 0 bases, with 15 bases between them. The chain's CDR3 is CASSLSGSGTSTDTQYF. DNA of the CDR3: TGTGCCAGCAGCTTAAGCGGATCGGGTACTAGCACAGATACGCAGTATTTT.

The rearrangement links TRBV2 to TRBJ2-1, with 11 bases lining up with TRBD2. V was clipped by 5 bases and J by 2 bases; unmatched bases: 2. The germline gives CDR1 SNHLY, CDR2 FYNNEI. The CDR3 is made up of 15 amino acids. The CDR3 DNA follows: TGTGCCAGCAGTATTAGCGGGAGGGCCTACAATGAGCAGTTCTTC. Translating gives CASSISGRAYNEQFF.

The rearrangement uses TRBV19 and TRBJ2-7; 14 bases align to TRBD2. With 9 bases clipped from V and 4 bases from J, the junction kept 14 bases outside the gene matches. CDR3 length: 17 amino acids. The germline CDR1 and CDR2 sequences are LNHDA and SQIVND (reference sequence). The CDR3 nucleotides are TGTGCCAGCTCCGGACAGGGGACTAGCGGGAGTAGGTACGAGCAGTACTTC. Translation: CASSGQGTSGSRYEQYF.

This clone has a single count. V gene TRBV7-2 combines with J gene TRBJ2-3; 7 bases are a match to TRBD2. The length of the CDR3 is 14 residues. With V trimmed by 5 bases and J by 3 bases, 5 bases remained unmatched. Germline CDR1 and CDR2: SGHTA and FQGNSA. CDR3 sequence reads: CASSRTSTTDTQYF. CDR3 in DNA: TGTGCCAGCAGCCGGACTAGTACTACAGATACGCAGTATTTT.

CDR3 sequence: CASTSRGARSEQYF. DNA for the CDR3: TGTGCCAGCACCTCTCGGGGGGCACGGAGCGAGCAGTACTTC. V gene TRBV6-5 combines with J gene TRBJ2-7; maybe TRBD2 (7 bases). The ends were cut back, 7 bases at V and 6 bases at J, with 19 bases in the middle. This CDR3 spans 14 amino acids. The V gene's germline CDR1 is MNHEY and CDR2 SVGAGI.

The chain combines TRBV7-2 with TRBJ2-2; 7 nucleotides line up with TRBD2. Losses at the gene ends were 1 base for V and 4 bases for J; bases not matched to a gene: 6. Germline V CDR1 and CDR2: SGHTA, FQGNSA. The CDR3 extends over 16 amino acids. Written as DNA, the CDR3 is TGTGCCAGCAGCTTAGTGGGAGGGCCGGCCACCGGGGAGCTGTTTTTT. As protein: CASSLVGGPATGELFF.

The CDR3 nucleotides read TGCGCCAGCAGCCACCTAGAGGGTGAGCAGTACTTC. This gives the protein CASSHLEGEQYF. The rearrangement joins TRBV4-1 to TRBJ2-7, with D possibly matching TRBD2 (5 bases). The CDR3 is 12 residues long. Trimming removed 3 bases from V and 7 bases from J, with 10 bases in between. Germline CDR1 MGHRA, CDR2 YSYEKL.

The chain carries TRBV28 and TRBJ1-3; D gene unclear. Trimming removed 10 bases from V and 0 bases from J, with 16 bases in between. The CDR3 consists of 15 residues. CDR1 is MDHEN, CDR2 SYDVKM, per germline. CDR3 in DNA: TGTGCCACCACGCCAGGATCGAACTCTGGAAACACCATATATTTT. Amino acid sequence: CATTPGSNSGNTIYF. Full variable domain (missing parts from reference TRBV28 and TRBJ1-3): DVKVTQSSRYLVKRTGEKVFLECVQDMDHENMFWYRQDPGLGLRLIYFSYDVKMKEKGDIPEGYSVSREKKERFSLILESASTNQTSMYLCATTPGSNSGNTIYFGEGSWLTVV.

The V call is TRBV27, the J call TRBJ1-5; D perhaps matches TRBD1 (5 bases). Trimming removed 3 bases at V and 3 bases at J, with 12 bases between. The length of the CDR3 is 15 residues. Germline assignment: CDR1 MNHEY and CDR2 SMNVEV (reference sequence). The CDR3 here is CASSFTGKNNQPQHF. Written as DNA, the CDR3 is TGTGCCAGCAGTTTCACAGGCAAGAACAATCAGCCCCAGCATTTT.

J is TRBJ1-1 and V is TRBV5-1, with 7 nucleotides matching TRBD1. The CDR3 spans 14 residues. CDR1 is SGHRS, CDR2 YFSETQ, per germline. The trim removed 6 bases at V and 4 bases at J, leaving 9 bases unmatched. In DNA, the CDR3 is TGCGCCAGCATGACGACAGGGACGAGCACTGAAGCTTTCTTT. Its translation is CASMTTGTSTEAFF.

The rearrangement joins TRBV6-2 or TRBV6-3 to TRBJ2-2; 10 bases are a match to TRBD2. CDR3 length: 17 residues. V shed 2 bases and J 4 bases; nucleotides not matched to a gene: 7. Germline V gives CDR1 MNHEY, CDR2 SVGEGT. The CDR3 here is CASSYPLAGVRTGELFF. The CDR3 DNA sequence: TGTGCCAGCAGTTACCCCCTAGCGGGAGTACGCACCGGGGAGCTGTTTTTT.

This chain connects TRBV7-7 to TRBJ2-2; 10 bases fit TRBD2. The CDR3 sequence is 18 residues long. Germline V gives CDR1 SSHAT, CDR2 FNYEAQ (reference sequence). The V and J ends lost 5 bases and 5 bases, in that order; junction bases with no gene match: 14. The DNA for the CDR3 is TGTGCCAGCAGCCTACCAATACAGGGTAGCGGGAGGACCGGGGAGCTGTTTTTT. Translated: CASSLPIQGSGRTGELFF.

The chain couples TRBV7-9 to TRBJ1-2, with 7 bases that match TRBD1. The germline V gene has CDR1 SEHNR and CDR2 FQNEAQ (reference sequence). The V segment lost 5 bases and the J segment 4 bases; nucleotides outside the gene matches: 4. This CDR3 has 13 amino acids. CDR3 residues: CASSPGTAYGYTF. CDR3 DNA: TGTGCCAGCAGCCCCGGGACAGCCTATGGCTACACCTTC.

Turning to this clone: In the same sample, other DNA sequences code for this CDR3. The V gene is TRBV19, the J gene TRBJ2-2; TRBD2 is a possible D gene (5 bases). CDR3 length equals 12 residues. Trimming shortened V by 3 bases and J by 6 bases, and 5 bases separated the two germline ends. Looked up from germline, CDR1 is LNHDA and CDR2 is SQIVND (reference sequence). The DNA for the CDR3 is TGTGCCAGTAGTATGCGGGCCGGGGAGCTGTTTTTT. Protein: CASSMRAGELFF.

This chain connects TRBV6-5 to TRBJ2-7; D is possibly TRBD1 (5 bases). Per the germline V gene, CDR1 is MNHEY and CDR2 is SVGAGI. V was pared by 2 bases and J by 3 bases, with 17 bases between. The length of the CDR3 is 16 residues. CDR3 sequence (DNA): TGTGCCAGCAGTTACAGTATCTGGACACAAGGCTACGAGCAGTACTTC. Amino acid sequence: CASSYSIWTQGYEQYF.

The chain recombines TRBV7-8 with TRBJ1-2; 7 bases fit TRBD1. The CDR3 runs 14 residues. Trimming removed 2 bases from V and 2 bases from J; junction bases left unmatched: 2. Per the germline V gene, CDR1 is SGHVS and CDR2 is FQNEAQ. As DNA, the CDR3 is TGTGCCAGCAGCTTACAACAGGGGAACTATGGCTACACCTTC. Residues: CASSLQQGNYGYTF.

This clone was seen once. This chain links TRBV6-6 with TRBJ2-7; D gene uncertain. CDR3 length: 15 amino acids. Germline V CDR1 and CDR2: MNHNY, SVGAGI (reference sequence). The V gene lost 5 bases and the J gene lost 2 bases, with 16 bases spanning the gap. The CDR3 nucleotides read TGTGCCAGCAGTGACTGGAGCGACCCAACCTACGAGCAGTACGTC. This codes for CASSDWSDPTYEQYV.

The chain joins TRBV11-2 to TRBJ1-1; 7 positions agree with TRBD1. From germline, CDR1 is SGHAT and CDR2 FQNNGV. V shed 5 bases and J 1 base; nucleotides not matched to a gene: 4. This CDR3 spans 14 amino acids. For the CDR3, the DNA is TGTGCCAGCAGCCCCCAGGGGGGGAACACTGAAGCTTTCTTT. Translated, it gives CASSPQGGNTEAFF.

The gene calls are TRBV4-2 and TRBJ1-6, with 7 bases fitting TRBD1. Trimming removed 0 bases from V and 7 bases from J; junction bases left unmatched: 3. Per germline, CDR1 LGHNA and CDR2 YNFKEQ. The CDR3 totals 15 residues. The CDR3 loop is CASSQETGENSPLHF. In DNA, the CDR3 is TGTGCCAGCAGCCAAGAAACAGGGGAGAATTCACCCCTCCACTTT.

This sequence joins TRBV28 and TRBJ1-2, with a tentative D call TRBD1 (6 bases). The CDR3 has 16 residues. Germline values: CDR1 MDHEN, CDR2 SYDVKM. V lost 5 bases, J lost 1 base, and 17 bases lay in between. CDR3 nucleotide sequence: TGTGCCAGCAGTCGCCAAGGACAGTACCGTAACTATGGCTACACCTTC. Residues: CASSRQGQYRNYGYTF.